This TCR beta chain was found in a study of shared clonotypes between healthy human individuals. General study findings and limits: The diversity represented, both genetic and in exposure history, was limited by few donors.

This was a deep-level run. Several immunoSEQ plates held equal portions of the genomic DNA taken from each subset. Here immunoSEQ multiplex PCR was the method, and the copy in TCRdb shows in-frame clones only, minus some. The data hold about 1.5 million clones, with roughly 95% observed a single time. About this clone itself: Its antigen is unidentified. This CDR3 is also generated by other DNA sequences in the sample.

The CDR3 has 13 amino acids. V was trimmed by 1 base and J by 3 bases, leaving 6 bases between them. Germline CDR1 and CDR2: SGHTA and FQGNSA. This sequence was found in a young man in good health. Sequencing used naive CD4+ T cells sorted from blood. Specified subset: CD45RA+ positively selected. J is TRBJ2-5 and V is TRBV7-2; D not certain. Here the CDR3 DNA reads TGTGCCAGCAGCTTAGGATGGGAAGAGACCCAGTACTTC. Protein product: CASSLGWEETQYF.